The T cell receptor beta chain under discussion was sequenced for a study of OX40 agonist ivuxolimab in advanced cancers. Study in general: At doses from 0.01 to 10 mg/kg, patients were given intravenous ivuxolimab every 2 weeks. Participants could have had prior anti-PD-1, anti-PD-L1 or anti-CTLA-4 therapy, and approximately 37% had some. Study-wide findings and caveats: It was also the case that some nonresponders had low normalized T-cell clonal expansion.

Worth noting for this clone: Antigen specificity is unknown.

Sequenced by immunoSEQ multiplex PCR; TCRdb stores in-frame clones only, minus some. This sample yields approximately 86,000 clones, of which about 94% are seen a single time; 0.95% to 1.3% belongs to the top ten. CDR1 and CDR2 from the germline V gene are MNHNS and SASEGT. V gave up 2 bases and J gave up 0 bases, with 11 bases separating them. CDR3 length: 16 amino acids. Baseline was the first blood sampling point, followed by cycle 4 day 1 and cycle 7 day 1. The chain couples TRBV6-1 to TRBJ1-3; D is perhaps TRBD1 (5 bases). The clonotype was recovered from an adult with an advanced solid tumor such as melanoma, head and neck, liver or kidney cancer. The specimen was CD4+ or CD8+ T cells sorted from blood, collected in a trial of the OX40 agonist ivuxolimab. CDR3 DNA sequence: TGTGCCAGCAGTGAATTGGGACTTCTCTCTGGAAACACCATATATTTT. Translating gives CASSELGLLSGNTIYF.